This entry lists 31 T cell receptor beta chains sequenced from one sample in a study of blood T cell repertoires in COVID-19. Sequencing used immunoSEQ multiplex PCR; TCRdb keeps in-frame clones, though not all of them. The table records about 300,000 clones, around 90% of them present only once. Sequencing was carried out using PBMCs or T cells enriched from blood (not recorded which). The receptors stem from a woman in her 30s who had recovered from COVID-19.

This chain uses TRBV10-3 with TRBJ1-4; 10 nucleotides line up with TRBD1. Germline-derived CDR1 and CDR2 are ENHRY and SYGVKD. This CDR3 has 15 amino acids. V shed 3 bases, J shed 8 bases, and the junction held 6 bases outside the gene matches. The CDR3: CAISDRGTGDEKLFF. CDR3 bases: TGTGCCATCAGTGATAGAGGGACAGGGGACGAAAAACTGTTTTTT.

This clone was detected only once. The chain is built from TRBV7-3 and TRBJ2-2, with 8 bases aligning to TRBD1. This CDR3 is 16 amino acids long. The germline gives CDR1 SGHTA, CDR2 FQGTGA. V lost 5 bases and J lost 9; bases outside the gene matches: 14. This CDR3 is CASSQKDRVFTRELFF. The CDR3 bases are TGTGCCAGCAGCCAAAAGGACAGGGTATTTACCCGGGAGCTGTTTTTT.

The DNA for the CDR3 is TGTGCCAGCCACCTAGCGGGAGAGAATGAGCAGTTCTTC. Amino acid sequence: CASHLAGENEQFF. This chain connects TRBV28 to TRBJ2-1, with 10 bases matching TRBD2. CDR3 size: 13 residues. CDR1 and CDR2 from the germline V gene are MDHEN and SYDVKM. The ends lost 8 bases at V and 7 bases at J; junction bases unmatched: 5.

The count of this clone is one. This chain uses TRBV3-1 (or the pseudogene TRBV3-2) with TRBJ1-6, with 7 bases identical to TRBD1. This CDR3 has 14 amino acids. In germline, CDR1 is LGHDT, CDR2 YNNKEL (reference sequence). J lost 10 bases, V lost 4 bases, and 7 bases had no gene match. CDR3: CASSLTGPGSPLHF. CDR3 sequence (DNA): TGTGCCAGCAGCCTGACAGGGCCTGGCTCACCCCTCCACTTT.

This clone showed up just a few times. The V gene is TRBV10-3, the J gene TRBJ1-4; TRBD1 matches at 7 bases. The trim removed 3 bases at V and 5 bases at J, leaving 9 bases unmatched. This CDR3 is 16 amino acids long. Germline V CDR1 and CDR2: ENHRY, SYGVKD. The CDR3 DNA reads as TGTGCCATCAGTGACACCCGGGACAGATCGAATGAAAAACTGTTTTTT. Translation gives CAISDTRDRSNEKLFF.

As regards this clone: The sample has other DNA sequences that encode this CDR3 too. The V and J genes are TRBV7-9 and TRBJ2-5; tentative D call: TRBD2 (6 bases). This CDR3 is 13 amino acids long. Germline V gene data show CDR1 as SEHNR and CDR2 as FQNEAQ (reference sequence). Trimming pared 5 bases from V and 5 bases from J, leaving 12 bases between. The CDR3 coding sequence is TGTGCCAGCAGCCCAAGCGGGTCTGAGACCCAGTACTTC. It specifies CASSPSGSETQYF.

In DNA, the CDR3 is TGTGCCAGCAGCTCCACAGGGGGCCTTCGGAACACCATATATTTT. Its translation: CASSSTGGLRNTIYF. The chain couples TRBV7-9 to TRBJ1-3; 9 bases line up with TRBD1. V was pared by 4 bases and J by 7 bases, with 8 bases of the junction left unmatched. The CDR3 is 15 residues long. Germline V gene data show CDR1 as SEHNR and CDR2 as FQNEAQ (reference sequence).

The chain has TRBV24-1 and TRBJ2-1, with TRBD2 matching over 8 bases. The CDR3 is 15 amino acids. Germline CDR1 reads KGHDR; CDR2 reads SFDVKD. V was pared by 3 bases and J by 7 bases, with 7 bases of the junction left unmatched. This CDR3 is CATSDEAGASNEQFF. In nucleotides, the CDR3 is TGTGCCACCAGTGATGAAGCGGGAGCGAGTAATGAGCAGTTCTTC.

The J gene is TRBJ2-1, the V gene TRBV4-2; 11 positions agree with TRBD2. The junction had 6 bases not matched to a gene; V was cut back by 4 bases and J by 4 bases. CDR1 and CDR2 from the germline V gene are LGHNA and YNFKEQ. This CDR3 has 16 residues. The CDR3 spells CASSRPTSGGYNEQFF. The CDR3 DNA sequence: TGTGCCAGCAGCCGACCTACTAGCGGGGGTTACAATGAGCAGTTCTTC.

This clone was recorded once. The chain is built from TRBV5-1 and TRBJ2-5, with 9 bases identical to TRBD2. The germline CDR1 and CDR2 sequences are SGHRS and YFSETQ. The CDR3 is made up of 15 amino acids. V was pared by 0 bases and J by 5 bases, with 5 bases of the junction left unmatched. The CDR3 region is CASSLGSGSVETQYF. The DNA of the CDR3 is TGCGCCAGCAGCTTGGGTAGCGGGAGTGTTGAGACCCAGTACTTC.

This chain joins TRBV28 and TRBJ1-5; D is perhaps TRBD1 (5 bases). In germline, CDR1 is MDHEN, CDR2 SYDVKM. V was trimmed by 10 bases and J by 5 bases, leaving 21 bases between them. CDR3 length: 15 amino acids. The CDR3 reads CATKGVHPLDQPQHF. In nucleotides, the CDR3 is TGTGCCACCAAAGGGGTACACCCCCTGGATCAGCCCCAGCATTTT.

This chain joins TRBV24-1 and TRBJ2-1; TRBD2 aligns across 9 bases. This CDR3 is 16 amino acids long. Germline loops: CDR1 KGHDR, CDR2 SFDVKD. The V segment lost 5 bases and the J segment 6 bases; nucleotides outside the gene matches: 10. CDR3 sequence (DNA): TGTGCCACCAGTGGTTCCTTAGCGGGAGAGGGCAATGAGCAGTTCTTC. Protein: CATSGSLAGEGNEQFF.

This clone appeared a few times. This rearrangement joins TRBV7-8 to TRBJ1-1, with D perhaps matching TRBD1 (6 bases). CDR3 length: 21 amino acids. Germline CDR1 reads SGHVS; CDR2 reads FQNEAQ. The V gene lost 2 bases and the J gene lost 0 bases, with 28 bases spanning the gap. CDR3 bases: TGTGCCAGCAGCTTAAGAATTTCATCAGTGGGCACAGGGCTGATGAACACTGAAGCTTTCTTT. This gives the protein CASSLRISSVGTGLMNTEAFF.

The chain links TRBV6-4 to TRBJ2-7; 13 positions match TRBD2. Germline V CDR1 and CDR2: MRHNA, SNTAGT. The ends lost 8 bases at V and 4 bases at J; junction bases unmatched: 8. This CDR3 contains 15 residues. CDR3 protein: CASWTSGSRRYEQYF. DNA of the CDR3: TGTGCCAGCTGGACTAGCGGGAGTCGAAGGTACGAGCAGTACTTC.

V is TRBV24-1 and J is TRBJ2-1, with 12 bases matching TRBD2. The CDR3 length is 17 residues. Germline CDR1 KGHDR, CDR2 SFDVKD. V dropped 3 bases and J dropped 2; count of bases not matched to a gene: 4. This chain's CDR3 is CATSDRGLAGAYNEQFF. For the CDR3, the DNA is TGTGCCACCAGTGATAGGGGACTAGCGGGCGCCTACAATGAGCAGTTCTTC.

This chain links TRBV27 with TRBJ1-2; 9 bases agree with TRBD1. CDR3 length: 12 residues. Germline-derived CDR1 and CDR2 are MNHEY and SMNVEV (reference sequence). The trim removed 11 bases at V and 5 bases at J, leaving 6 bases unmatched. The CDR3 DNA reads TGTGCCTCTTCGGGACAGGGATATGGCTACACCTTC. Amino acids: CASSGQGYGYTF.

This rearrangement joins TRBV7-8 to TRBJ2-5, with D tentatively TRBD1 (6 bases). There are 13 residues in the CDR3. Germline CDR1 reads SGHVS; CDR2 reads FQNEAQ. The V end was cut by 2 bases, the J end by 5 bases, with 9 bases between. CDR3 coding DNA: TGTGCCAGCAGCTTATACAGGGCGGAGACCCAGTACTTC. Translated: CASSLYRAETQYF.

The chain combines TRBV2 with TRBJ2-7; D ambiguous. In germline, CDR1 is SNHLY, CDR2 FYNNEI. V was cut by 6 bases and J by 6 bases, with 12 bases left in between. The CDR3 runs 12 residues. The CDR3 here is CASRNAGAEQYF. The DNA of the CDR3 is TGTGCCAGCAGGAATGCAGGTGCCGAGCAGTACTTC.

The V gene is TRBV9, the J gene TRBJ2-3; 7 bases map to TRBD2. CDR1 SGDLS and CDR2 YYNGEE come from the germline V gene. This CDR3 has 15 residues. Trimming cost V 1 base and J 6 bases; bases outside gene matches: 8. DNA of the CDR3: TGTGCCAGCAGCGTAAAGGGAGGGTACAGGGATACGCAGTATTTT. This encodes CASSVKGGYRDTQYF.

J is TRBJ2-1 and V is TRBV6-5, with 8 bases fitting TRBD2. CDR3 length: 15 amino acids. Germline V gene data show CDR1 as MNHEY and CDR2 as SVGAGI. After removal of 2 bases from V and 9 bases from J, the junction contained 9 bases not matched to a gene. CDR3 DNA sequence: TGTGCCAGCAGTTACACGAGCGGGAGTTATGGTGAGCAGTTCTTC. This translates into CASSYTSGSYGEQFF.

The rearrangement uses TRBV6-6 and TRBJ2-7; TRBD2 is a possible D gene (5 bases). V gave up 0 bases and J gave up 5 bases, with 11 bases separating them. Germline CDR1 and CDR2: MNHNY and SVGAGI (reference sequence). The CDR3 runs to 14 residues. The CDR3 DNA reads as TGTGCCAGCAGTTACTCGAGAGGGCGCCACGAGCAGTACTTC. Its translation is CASSYSRGRHEQYF.

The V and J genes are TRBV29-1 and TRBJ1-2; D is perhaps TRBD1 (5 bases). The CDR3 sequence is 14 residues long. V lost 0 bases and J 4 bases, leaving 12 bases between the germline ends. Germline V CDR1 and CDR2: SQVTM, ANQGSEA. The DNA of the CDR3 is TGCAGCGTTGAAGAGGGGGGGAAACTCTATGGCTACACCTTC. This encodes CSVEEGGKLYGYTF. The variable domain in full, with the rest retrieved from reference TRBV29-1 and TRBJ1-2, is SAVISQKPSRDICQRGTSLTIQCQVDSQVTMMFWYRQQPGQSLTLIATANQGSEATYESGFVIDKFPISRPNLTFSTLTVSNMSPEDSSIYLCSVEEGGKLYGYTFGSGTRLTVV.

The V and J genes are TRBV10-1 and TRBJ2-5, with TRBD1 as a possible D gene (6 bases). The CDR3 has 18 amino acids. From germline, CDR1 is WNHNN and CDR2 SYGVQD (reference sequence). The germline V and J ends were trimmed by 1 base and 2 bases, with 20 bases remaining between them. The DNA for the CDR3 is TGCGCCAGCAGTGAGTTTAGGGTCCGGGACAAAGGGCAAGAGACCCAGTACTTC. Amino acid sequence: CASSEFRVRDKGQETQYF.

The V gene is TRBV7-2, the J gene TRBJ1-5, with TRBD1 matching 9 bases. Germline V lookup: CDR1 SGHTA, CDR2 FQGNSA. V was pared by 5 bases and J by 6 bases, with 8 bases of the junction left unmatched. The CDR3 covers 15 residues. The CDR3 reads CASSPPGQGRQPQHF. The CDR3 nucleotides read TGTGCCAGCAGCCCCCCGGGACAGGGACGTCAGCCCCAGCATTTT. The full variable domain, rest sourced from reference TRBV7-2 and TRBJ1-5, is GAGVSQSPSNKVTEKGKDVELRCDPISGHTALYWYRQSLGQGLEFLIYFQGNSAPDKSGLPSDRFSAERTGGSVSTLTIQRTQQEDSAVYLCASSPPGQGRQPQHFGDGTRLSIL.

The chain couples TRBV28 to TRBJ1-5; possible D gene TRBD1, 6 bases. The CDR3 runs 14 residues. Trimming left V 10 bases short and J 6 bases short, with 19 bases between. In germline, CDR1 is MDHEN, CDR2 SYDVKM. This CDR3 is CAINREGVSQPQHF. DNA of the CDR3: TGTGCCATTAACAGGGAAGGCGTGAGTCAGCCCCAGCATTTT.

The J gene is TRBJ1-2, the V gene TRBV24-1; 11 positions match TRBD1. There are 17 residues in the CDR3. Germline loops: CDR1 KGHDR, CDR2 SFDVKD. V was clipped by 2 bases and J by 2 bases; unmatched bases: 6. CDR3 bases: TGTGCCACCAGTGATTCGGGACAGGGGGGAAGAAACTATGGCTACACCTTC. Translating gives CATSDSGQGGRNYGYTF.

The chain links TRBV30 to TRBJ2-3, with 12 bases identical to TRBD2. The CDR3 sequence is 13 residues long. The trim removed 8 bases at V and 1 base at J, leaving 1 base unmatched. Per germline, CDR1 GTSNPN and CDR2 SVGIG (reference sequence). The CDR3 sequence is CALAGGGTDTQYF. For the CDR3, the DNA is TGTGCCCTAGCGGGAGGGGGCACAGATACGCAGTATTTT.

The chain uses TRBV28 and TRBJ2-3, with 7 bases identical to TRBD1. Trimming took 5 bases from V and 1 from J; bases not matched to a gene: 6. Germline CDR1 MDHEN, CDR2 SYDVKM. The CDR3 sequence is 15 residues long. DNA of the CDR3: TGTGCCAGCAGTGCACCCGGGACAGGCACAGATACGCAGTATTTT. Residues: CASSAPGTGTDTQYF.

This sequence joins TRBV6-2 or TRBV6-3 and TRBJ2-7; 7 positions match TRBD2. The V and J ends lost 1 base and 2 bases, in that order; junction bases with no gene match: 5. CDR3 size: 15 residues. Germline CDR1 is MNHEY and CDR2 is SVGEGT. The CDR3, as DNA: TGTGCCAGCAGTTACTATGCGGGAGCGGCCTACGAGCAGTACTTC. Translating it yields CASSYYAGAAYEQYF.

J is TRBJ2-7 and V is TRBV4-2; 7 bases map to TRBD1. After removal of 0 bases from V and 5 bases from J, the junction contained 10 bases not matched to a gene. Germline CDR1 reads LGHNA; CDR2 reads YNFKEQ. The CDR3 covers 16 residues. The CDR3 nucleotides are TGTGCCAGCAGCCAAGACGCGGACAGGTTAAGGAACGAGCAGTACTTC. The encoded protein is CASSQDADRLRNEQYF.

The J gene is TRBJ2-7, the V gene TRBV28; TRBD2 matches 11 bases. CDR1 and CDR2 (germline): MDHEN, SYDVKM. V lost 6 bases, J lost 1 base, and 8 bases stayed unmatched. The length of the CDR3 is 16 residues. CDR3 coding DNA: TGTGCCAGCAGCTCCTACCGACTAGCGGGATCCTACGAGCAGTACTTC. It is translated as CASSSYRLAGSYEQYF.